This T cell receptor beta chain was identified during a study of T cell repertoires in cytomegalovirus infection. The CDR3 is 14 residues long. The junction had 6 bases not matched to a gene; V was cut back by 5 bases and J by 2 bases. TCRdb reanalysed the reads using MiXCR and keeps one entry per CDR3 protein. Of hundreds of thousands of distinct CDR3 sequences in the sample, over 7.5% were seen once. Sequenced input: PBMCs. The source of this sequence is a human donor in good health (CMV status not recorded). Some clones in this sample may be carry-over from other donors' samples. V usage is TRBV12-3 or TRBV12-4 and J usage is TRBJ2-7, with 7 bases aligning to TRBD2. The CDR3 loop reads CASSPTSSTYEQYF. CDR3 nucleotide sequence: TGTGCCAGCAGTCCGACTAGCTCCACCTACGAGCAGTACTTC.